The clone carrying this T cell receptor beta chain came up a few times. Other DNA sequences in this sample translate to the same CDR3. This sample was taken from a study of cytomegalovirus exposure and HLA in healthy donors. CDR3 length equals 14 residues. The germline V gene encodes CDR1 SGHNT and CDR2 YYREEE (reference sequence). Losses at the gene ends were 4 bases for V and 5 bases for J; bases not matched to a gene: 2. Amplification used 60 Vbeta primers and 13 Jbeta primers. Profiling relied on immunoSEQ multiplex PCR, and the TCRdb table lists in-frame clones only, not all of them. The sample holds around 200,000 clones, 80% seen once.

The chain combines TRBV5-4 with TRBJ1-6, with 8 bases fitting TRBD1. The sample taken for sequencing was PBMCs. The receptor was isolated from a boy between 10 and 17 years old in good health and CMV-seronegative. CDR3 nucleotide sequence: TGTGCCAGCAGCAGGACAGGGAATAATTCACCCCTCCACTTT. This encodes CASSRTGNNSPLHF.